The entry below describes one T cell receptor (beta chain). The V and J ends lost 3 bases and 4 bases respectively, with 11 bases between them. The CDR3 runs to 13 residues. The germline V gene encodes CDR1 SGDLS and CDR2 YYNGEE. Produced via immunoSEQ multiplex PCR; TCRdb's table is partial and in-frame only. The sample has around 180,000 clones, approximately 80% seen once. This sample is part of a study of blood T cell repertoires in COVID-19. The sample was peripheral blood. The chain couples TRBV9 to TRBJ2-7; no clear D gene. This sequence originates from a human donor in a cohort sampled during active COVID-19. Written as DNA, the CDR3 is TGTGCCAGCAGCGCCGCAGGTTCTTACGAGCAGTACTTC. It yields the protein CASSAAGSYEQYF.